The clone carrying this TCR beta chain was found a few times. The entry originates in a study of blood T cell repertoires in COVID-19. Background on the study: T cells, B-cell-depleted T cells, or PBMCs supplied cDNA or gDNA.

The protocol was immunoSEQ multiplex PCR, while the TCRdb copy is restricted to in-frame clones and leaves out a portion. The repertoire consists of 300,000 to 350,000 clones, with over 80% occurring once and the leading ten covering more than 5%. The CDR3 runs 14 residues. The V gene's germline CDR1 is SEHNR and CDR2 FQNEAQ (reference sequence). J lost 2 bases, V lost 5 bases, and 2 bases had no gene match. This TCR was recovered from a man younger than 40 who had recovered from COVID-19. The rearrangement links TRBV7-9 to TRBJ2-3; 9 nucleotides align to TRBD1. The sequenced sample consisted of PBMCs or T cells enriched from blood (not recorded which). In DNA form, the CDR3 reads TGTGCCAGCAGCAGGACAGGGGCCACAGATACGCAGTATTTT. Its translation: CASSRTGATDTQYF. The full variable domain, in which reference TRBV7-9 and TRBJ2-3 provide the parts outside the CDR3, is DTGVSQNPRHKITKRGQNVTFRCDPISEHNRLYWYRQTLGQGPEFLTYFQNEAQLEKSRLLSDRFSAERPKGSFSTLEIQRTEQGDSAMYLCASSRTGATDTQYFGPGTRLTVL.